Each of the 3 T cell receptor beta chains below was sequenced from the same sample in a study of T-cell reconstitution after alpha-beta-depleted transplantation in children. Preparation of the TCRbeta library was carried out with unique molecular identifiers. TCRdb re-analysed the PCR reads in MiXCR, keeping a single row per CDR3 protein. Here the sample spans 400,000 to 450,000 distinct CDR3 sequences, about 45% being singletons. The specimen was PBMCs, collected before TCRalphabeta/CD19-depleted stem cell transplant. Receptor source: a girl aged 2-10 years with aplastic anemia, due to receive a stem cell transplant.

V is TRBV11-1 and J is TRBJ2-7, with 13 bases matching TRBD2. The V gene's germline CDR1 is SGHAT and CDR2 FQDESV (reference sequence). V lost 1 base to trimming and J lost 2 bases; unmatched junction nucleotides: 17. CDR3 length equals 21 residues. The CDR3 DNA reads as TGTGCCAGCAGCTTAGTAACCCGGCCCGGACTAGCGGGAGACTTGGCCTACGAGCAGTACTTC. Its translation is CASSLVTRPGLAGDLAYEQYF. The whole variable domain, remainder taken from reference TRBV11-1 and TRBJ2-7, is EAEVAQSPRYKITEKSQAVAFWCDPISGHATLYWYRQILGQGPELLVQFQDESVVDDSQLPKDRFSAERLKGVDSTLKIQPAELGDSAMYLCASSLVTRPGLAGDLAYEQYFGPGTRLTVT.

The chain carries TRBV6-5 and TRBJ2-7, with D tentatively TRBD1 or TRBD2 (5 bases each). The CDR3 extends over 14 amino acids. V was cut by 2 bases and J by 0 bases, with 8 bases left in between. Per the germline V gene, CDR1 is MNHEY and CDR2 is SVGAGI. The CDR3: CASSYGGDSYEQYF. The CDR3 DNA is TGTGCCAGCAGTTACGGGGGTGACTCCTACGAGCAGTACTTC.

The V call is TRBV9, the J call TRBJ2-7, with D possibly being TRBD1 or TRBD2 (7 bases each). Germline V CDR1 and CDR2: SGDLS, YYNGEE. V lost 0 bases and J 2 bases, leaving 12 bases between the germline ends. The CDR3 totals 15 residues. The CDR3 DNA is TGTGCCAGCAGCGTAGGGGGGGGACAGACCTACGAGCAGTACTTC. Translation gives CASSVGGGQTYEQYF.